Presented here are 21 T cell receptor beta chains from one specimen sequenced in a study of spatial heterogeneity in lung cancer. Time point: blood at routine non-recurrence follow-up after resection. Whole RNA from tumor, nontumor lung or frozen PBMC was sequenced unsorted. TCRdb ran MiXCR on the 5' RACE reads and lists one entry per CDR3 protein. The sample lists some 110,000 distinct CDR3 sequences, 9% to 15% occurring once. Material: PBMCs, obtained at follow-up. These TCRs come from a male donor with early-stage non-small cell lung cancer.

The rearrangement joins TRBV29-1 to TRBJ1-4; unclear D gene. Germline V gene data show CDR1 as SQVTM and CDR2 as ANQGSEA. The CDR3 extends over 13 amino acids. V gave up 4 bases and J gave up 6 bases, with 12 bases separating them. The CDR3 protein is CSVVLGVYEKLFF. The CDR3 nucleotides are TGCAGCGTTGTTCTGGGAGTATATGAAAAACTGTTTTTT. Full variable domain (outside the CDR3, taken from reference TRBV29-1 and TRBJ1-4): SAVISQKPSRDICQRGTSLTIQCQVDSQVTMMFWYRQQPGQSLTLIATANQGSEATYESGFVIDKFPISRPNLTFSTLTVSNMSPEDSSIYLCSVVLGVYEKLFFGSGTQLSVL.

The chain carries TRBV24-1 and TRBJ2-7, with D maybe TRBD1 (6 bases). Germline V lookup: CDR1 KGHDR, CDR2 SFDVKD. This CDR3 is built from 13 residues. The V end was cut by 3 bases, the J end by 4 bases, with 9 bases between. The CDR3, as DNA: TGTGCCACCAGTGATCCCACAGGGTACGAGCAGTACTTC. This sequence encodes CATSDPTGYEQYF.

The chain uses TRBV5-1 and TRBJ1-5; 11 bases align to TRBD1. Germline V lookup: CDR1 SGHRS, CDR2 YFSETQ. The ends lost 3 bases at V and 7 bases at J; junction bases unmatched: 6. The CDR3 has 15 amino acids. The CDR3 DNA sequence: TGCGCCAGCAGCTCTGACGGGACAGGGGGACAGCCCCAGCATTTT. Translating it yields CASSSDGTGGQPQHF.

This clonotype was picked up many times. V is TRBV20-1 and J is TRBJ2-5; D uncertain. Germline V CDR1 and CDR2: DFQATT, SNEGSKA (reference sequence). The CDR3 length is 15 residues. V lost 0 bases, J lost 1 base, and 12 bases lay in between. CDR3 region: CSARDMRSSQETQYF. Here the CDR3 DNA reads TGCAGTGCTAGAGATATGCGAAGCAGCCAAGAGACCCAGTACTTC.

The genes are TRBV11-3 and TRBJ1-4; 7 positions match TRBD1. In germline, CDR1 is SGHNT, CDR2 YENEEA. This CDR3 spans 15 amino acids. Trimming cost V 5 bases and J 7 bases; bases outside gene matches: 10. CDR3 loop: CASSGRTGGVEKLFF. CDR3 DNA: TGTGCCAGCAGCGGACGGACAGGAGGGGTTGAAAAACTGTTTTTT.

The gene calls are TRBV5-1 and TRBJ1-1; TRBD1 agrees at 10 bases. The CDR3 spans 14 residues. The V segment lost 4 bases and the J segment 3 bases; nucleotides outside the gene matches: 3. The germline V gene encodes CDR1 SGHRS and CDR2 YFSETQ. CDR3 nucleotides: TGCGCCAGCAGCCCCGGACAGGGGGACACTGAAGCTTTCTTT. It is translated as CASSPGQGDTEAFF.

The chain carries TRBV28 and TRBJ1-5; possible D gene TRBD1, 5 bases. Trimming shortened V by 6 bases and J by 6 bases, and 9 bases separated the two germline ends. Germline V gene lookup returns CDR1 MDHEN and CDR2 SYDVKM. This CDR3 has 12 amino acids. The CDR3 bases are TGTGCCAGCAGCTGGGGGGGTCAGCCCCAGCATTTT. It encodes CASSWGGQPQHF.

In its sample, this clonotype was seen many times. The chain links TRBV6-4 to TRBJ2-3; D is perhaps TRBD2 (6 bases). V lost 3 bases to trimming and J lost 4 bases, with 14 bases between them. The CDR3 length is 15 residues. The germline CDR1 and CDR2 sequences are MRHNA and SNTAGT. CDR3 residues: CASSDGTAGPDTQYF. CDR3 nucleotides: TGTGCCAGCAGTGATGGGACTGCTGGTCCAGATACGCAGTATTTT.

This clonotype was seen many times. The rearrangement uses TRBV29-1 and TRBJ2-7; D may correspond to TRBD1 or TRBD2 (5 bases each). Germline CDR1 and CDR2: SQVTM and ANQGSEA. This CDR3 is 13 amino acids long. Trimming cost V 6 bases and J 6 bases, with 18 bases left between them. CDR3 bases: TGCAGCGTCTGGGACGTCCGCCTGGGCGAGCAGTACTTC. Its translation: CSVWDVRLGEQYF.

About this clonotype: The junction departs from the called germline gene at one end, perhaps through a read error. The V and J genes are TRBV28 and TRBJ1-5; D uncertain. Germline V gene lookup returns CDR1 MDHEN and CDR2 SYDVKM. This CDR3 region has 16 residues. The CDR3 nucleotides are TGTGCCAGCAGTTTTCGGGGATTGTCGGGCAATCAGTCCCAGCATTTT. Protein: CASSFRGLSGNQSQHF.

V usage is TRBV24-1 and J usage is TRBJ2-1; possibly TRBD2 for D (5 bases). Trimming cost V 0 bases and J 2 bases, with 7 bases left between them. This CDR3 has 15 amino acids. Germline loops: CDR1 KGHDR, CDR2 SFDVKD. Here the CDR3 DNA reads TGTGCCACCAGTGATTTGGCGGGCCCCTACAATGAGCAGTTCTTC. Residues: CATSDLAGPYNEQFF.

This chain uses TRBV7-9 with TRBJ1-5; D unclear. V was cut by 2 bases and J by 3 bases, with 8 bases left in between. The CDR3 spans 14 residues. Looked up from germline, CDR1 is SEHNR and CDR2 is FQNEAQ (reference sequence). The CDR3 here is CASSLTTVNQPQHF. The CDR3 DNA sequence: TGTGCCAGCAGCTTAACCACCGTCAATCAGCCCCAGCATTTT.

In this sample, this clonotype turned up a few times. The chain links TRBV6-1 to TRBJ1-1; D call uncertain. Deletions cut 4 bases from V and 1 base from J, with 1 base between. CDR1 MNHNS and CDR2 SASEGT come from the germline V gene. This CDR3 contains 11 residues. CDR3 sequence reads: CASSGNTEAFF. The CDR3 DNA follows: TGTGCCAGCAGTGGGAACACTGAAGCTTTCTTT.

Many counts were recorded for this clonotype. The genes are TRBV12-3 or TRBV12-4 and TRBJ2-1; 9 bases agree with TRBD2. The V and J ends lost 3 bases and 6 bases, in that order; junction bases with no gene match: 9. The CDR3 is 16 amino acids. CDR3 protein: CASSFSSSGVFNEQFF. The CDR3 DNA is TGTGCCAGCAGTTTCAGTTCTAGCGGGGTATTCAATGAGCAGTTCTTC.

The J gene is TRBJ2-4, the V gene TRBV20-1, with 7 nucleotides matching TRBD1. The CDR3 is 12 residues long. Germline CDR1 and CDR2: DFQATT and SNEGSKA (reference sequence). The V and J ends lost 5 bases and 9 bases, in that order; junction bases with no gene match: 7. CDR3 amino acids: CSAFRDSGIQYF. Here the CDR3 DNA reads TGCAGTGCTTTCCGGGACAGTGGCATTCAGTACTTC.

The chain employs TRBV10-3 and TRBJ1-1; 7 bases agree with TRBD1. Germline-derived CDR1 and CDR2 are ENHRY and SYGVKD. The CDR3 consists of 15 residues. With 6 bases clipped from V and 4 bases from J, the junction kept 11 bases outside the gene matches. The CDR3 DNA reads TGTGCCATCAGGGCTAGGGGGCAGGCGGGCACTGAAGCTTTCTTT. Its translation is CAIRARGQAGTEAFF.

This clonotype was observed many times. The V call is TRBV2, the J call TRBJ1-5; no firm D call. CDR3 length: 15 amino acids. V shed 3 bases and J shed 2 bases, with 11 bases lying between them. Germline V gives CDR1 SNHLY, CDR2 FYNNEI. The CDR3, as DNA: TGTGCCAGCAGTGATCCCAGGAAGGGCAATCAGCCCCAGCATTTT. This translates into CASSDPRKGNQPQHF.

This clonotype was recorded many times. V gene TRBV4-3 combines with J gene TRBJ2-7; no reliable D call. Germline assignment: CDR1 LGHNA and CDR2 YSLEER. V gave up 0 bases and J gave up 6 bases, with 15 bases separating them. The CDR3 spans 15 residues. CDR3 sequence: CASSQEVGSFSEQYF. The CDR3 region has the DNA TGCGCCAGCAGCCAAGAAGTGGGAAGCTTTAGCGAGCAGTACTTC.

In DNA, the CDR3 is TGCGCCAGCAGCCAAGGATGGACCTCTGGGGAATATGGCTACACCTTC. This translates into CASSQGWTSGEYGYTF. This sequence joins TRBV4-1 and TRBJ1-2, with D unclear. The length of the CDR3 is 16 residues. Germline lookup yields CDR1 MGHRA and CDR2 YSYEKL. V lost 1 base and J 5 bases, leaving 17 bases between the germline ends.

This clonotype was recorded many times. The chain uses TRBV4-3 and TRBJ2-5; TRBD1 matches 7 bases. The V gene end was trimmed by 1 base and the J gene end by 2 bases; junction bases not matched to a gene: 10. There are 17 residues in the CDR3. The germline V gene has CDR1 LGHNA and CDR2 YSLEER. This CDR3 is CASSQAPRGGLQETQYF. As DNA, the CDR3 is TGCGCCAGCAGCCAAGCTCCTAGAGGGGGCTTACAAGAGACCCAGTACTTC.

This clonotype was seen ten or more times. The rearrangement uses TRBV5-1 and TRBJ1-1; no clear D gene. CDR1 SGHRS and CDR2 YFSETQ come from the germline V gene. The CDR3 sequence is 11 residues long. Trimming stripped 10 bases from V and 5 bases from J, with 12 bases between. The CDR3 loop reads CASEGGTEAFF. For the CDR3, the DNA is TGCGCCTCTGAGGGAGGGACTGAAGCTTTCTTT.